The 29 T cell receptor beta chains in this list originate from one sample, sequenced in a study of vaccination and CD4 T cells after COVID-19. The Oncomine TCR Beta short-read assay generated sequence data from the DNA of cultured CD4+ T cells. TCRdb used MiXCR to reprocess the PCR reads, holding one entry per CDR3 protein. Here the sample spans more than 20,000 distinct CDR3 sequences, 40% to 55% being singletons. As to treatment: approximately nine-day PBMC culture with coronavirus spike peptide pools or control peptides (ViraFEST assay). The antigens these receptors bind are not known. Sequenced here: CD4+ T cells from blood, cultured in vitro, sampled before SARS-CoV-2 vaccination. The receptors stem from a human donor who received a COVID-19 vaccine.

This clonotype was detected only a few times. The chain carries TRBV7-2 and TRBJ1-2; D call uncertain. CDR3 size: 14 residues. CDR1 is SGHTA, CDR2 FQGNSA, per germline. V lost 1 base and J lost 3, with 9 bases in between. The CDR3 coding sequence is TGTGCCAGCAGCTTAGGAAACCGATACTATGGCTACACCTTC. Amino acid sequence: CASSLGNRYYGYTF.

This chain links TRBV30 with TRBJ1-5; D remains ambiguous. From germline, CDR1 is GTSNPN and CDR2 SVGIG (reference sequence). V gave up 0 bases and J gave up 5 bases, with 8 bases separating them. There are 13 residues in the CDR3. CDR3 DNA sequence: TGTGCCTGGAGTGTAGGGAGGGATCAGCCCCAGCATTTT. It yields the protein CAWSVGRDQPQHF.

The gene calls are TRBV5-1 and TRBJ1-1; D call uncertain. Trimming took off 5 bases at V and 4 bases at J, with 15 bases between the two ends. The CDR3 length is 14 residues. Germline CDR1 is SGHRS and CDR2 is YFSETQ. For the CDR3, the DNA is TGCGCCAGCAGTTCTCTGGAATGGGGCACTGAAGCTTTCTTT. Translated: CASSSLEWGTEAFF.

V is TRBV5-3 and J is TRBJ1-2, with 7 bases fitting TRBD1. TRBV5-3 is filed as an ORF, its function uncertain. J gave up 5 bases and V 8 bases, and 12 bases lay outside the gene matches. This CDR3 comprises 14 residues. The CDR3 loop is CASSQTGAGYGYTF. The DNA of the CDR3 is TGTGCCAGCAGCCAAACAGGGGCTGGGTATGGCTACACCTTC.

CDR3 amino acids: CASSSSGGQTQYF. As DNA, the CDR3 is TGTGCCAGCAGCTCGAGCGGGGGACAGACCCAGTACTTC. The rearrangement uses TRBV7-9 and TRBJ2-5; 8 bases are a match to TRBD2. Germline V gives CDR1 SEHNR, CDR2 FQNEAQ (reference sequence). V trimming: 4 bases; J trimming: 6 bases; junction bases outside the gene matches: 4. The CDR3 length is 13 residues.

The chain uses TRBV6-1 and TRBJ1-2; 8 positions match TRBD1. This CDR3 region has 15 residues. Germline CDR1 reads MNHNS; CDR2 reads SASEGT. V shed 6 bases and J 2 bases; nucleotides not matched to a gene: 8. This CDR3 is CASSIDGQGNYGYTF. DNA of the CDR3: TGTGCCAGCAGCATCGACGGACAGGGAAACTATGGCTACACCTTC.

V is TRBV11-2 and J is TRBJ2-1; TRBD2 agrees at 9 bases. From germline, CDR1 is SGHAT and CDR2 FQNNGV. The CDR3 extends over 18 amino acids. With 4 bases clipped from V and 4 bases from J, the junction kept 14 bases outside the gene matches. The CDR3 here is CASSSQGGGALGYNEQFF. The CDR3 DNA follows: TGTGCCAGCAGCTCTCAGGGCGGGGGGGCCTTAGGGTACAATGAGCAGTTCTTC.

The V and J genes are TRBV9 and TRBJ1-2; possible D gene TRBD1, 5 bases. In germline, CDR1 is SGDLS, CDR2 YYNGEE. V dropped 3 bases and J dropped 3 bases, with 9 bases sitting between them. CDR3 length: 13 residues. The CDR3 bases are TGTGCCAGCAGCGCCAGGGCCGACTATGGCTACACCTTC. Translated: CASSARADYGYTF.

The chain links TRBV6-1 to TRBJ2-1; D possibly uses TRBD1 or TRBD2 (6 bases each). Trimming took off 4 bases at V and 7 bases at J, with 17 bases between the two ends. Germline CDR1 MNHNS, CDR2 SASEGT. The CDR3 is 15 residues long. The CDR3: CASSVLGGSFNEQFF. The CDR3 nucleotides read TGTGCCAGCAGTGTGCTGGGGGGCTCCTTTAATGAGCAGTTCTTC.

The J gene is TRBJ2-3, the V gene TRBV4-2; TRBD2 matches at 10 bases. With V trimmed by 3 bases and J by 4 bases, 13 bases remained unmatched. CDR1 is LGHNA and CDR2 is YNFKEQ in the germline V gene. The CDR3 totals 18 residues. This CDR3 is CASSQRRAGGFSADTQYF. Here the CDR3 DNA reads TGTGCCAGCAGCCAGAGAAGAGCGGGGGGGTTTTCGGCAGATACGCAGTATTTT.

This clonotype was detected once. V gene TRBV20-1 combines with J gene TRBJ2-5; 13 bases align to TRBD2. The CDR3 covers 13 residues. Germline loops: CDR1 DFQATT, CDR2 SNEGSKA (reference sequence). V lost 7 bases and J lost 3; bases outside the gene matches: 2. For the CDR3, the DNA is TGCAGTGTTACTAGCGGGGGGGAAGAGACCCAGTACTTC. Protein: CSVTSGGEETQYF.

This rearrangement joins TRBV27 to TRBJ2-1; TRBD2 aligns across 10 bases. The CDR3 is 16 residues long. CDR1 and CDR2 (germline): MNHEY, SMNVEV (reference sequence). Trimming took 3 bases from V and 3 from J; bases not matched to a gene: 5. The CDR3 nucleotides are TGTGCCAGCAGTTTTGTAGCGGGGGGCCTCTACAATGAGCAGTTCTTC. It specifies CASSFVAGGLYNEQFF.

This clonotype was detected a few times. V usage is TRBV6-1 and J usage is TRBJ1-3, with TRBD1 matching over 8 bases. The CDR3 totals 18 residues. V shed 10 bases and J 0 bases; nucleotides not matched to a gene: 17. CDR1 is MNHNS and CDR2 is SASEGT in the germline V gene. The chain's CDR3 is CATSGTGHTLSSGNTIYF. The CDR3 DNA reads TGTGCCACCTCCGGGACAGGACACACATTAAGCTCTGGAAACACCATATATTTT.

This chain links TRBV6-2 or TRBV6-3 with TRBJ1-6; D remains unclear. V lost 6 bases to trimming and J lost 7 bases, with 13 bases between them. Germline values: CDR1 MNHEY, CDR2 SVGEGT. The length of the CDR3 is 14 residues. In nucleotides, the CDR3 is TGTGCCAGCAGCCCTGGAGAGGGAAATTCACCCCTCCACTTT. This translates into CASSPGEGNSPLHF.

V and J are TRBV7-9 and TRBJ2-4; TRBD1 matches at 8 bases. The CDR3 is made up of 14 amino acids. The V gene's germline CDR1 is SEHNR and CDR2 FQNEAQ (reference sequence). Trimming removed 5 bases from V and 9 bases from J; junction bases left unmatched: 9. The CDR3 bases are TGTGCCAGCAGCGCACTAACAGGGGGGAGCATTCAGTACTTC. Protein product: CASSALTGGSIQYF.

The rearrangement joins TRBV19 to TRBJ1-6; tentatively, D is TRBD1 (5 bases). The V gene's germline CDR1 is LNHDA and CDR2 SQIVND (reference sequence). The V end was cut by 4 bases, the J end by 10 bases, with 17 bases between. The CDR3 totals 15 residues. This chain's CDR3 is CASSTQGSIMSPLHF. The CDR3 DNA reads TGTGCCAGTAGTACCCAGGGTTCAATTATGTCACCCCTCCACTTT. The whole variable domain, remainder taken from reference TRBV19 and TRBJ1-6, is DGGITQSPKYLFRKEGQNVTLSCEQNLNHDAMYWYRQDPGQGLRLIYYSQIVNDFQKGDIAEGYSVSREKKESFPLTVTSAQKNPTAFYLCASSTQGSIMSPLHFGNGTRLTVT.

CDR3 amino acids: CSATSSGAQETQYF. The CDR3 nucleotides are TGCAGTGCTACCTCCTCAGGGGCCCAAGAGACCCAGTACTTC. J is TRBJ2-5 and V is TRBV20-1; tentatively, D is TRBD1 (6 bases). This CDR3 spans 14 amino acids. V was trimmed by 4 bases and J by 1 base, leaving 13 bases between them. Germline CDR1 reads DFQATT; CDR2 reads SNEGSKA (reference sequence).

V is TRBV5-4 and J is TRBJ2-7, with 7 bases identical to TRBD2. The germline V gene encodes CDR1 SGHNT and CDR2 YYREEE (reference sequence). Trimming cost V 4 bases and J 0 bases; bases outside gene matches: 7. This CDR3 is built from 15 residues. CDR3 region: CASSTQRGTSYEQYF. The DNA for the CDR3 is TGTGCCAGCAGCACCCAGCGGGGAACCTCCTACGAGCAGTACTTC.

This chain uses TRBV6-1 with TRBJ1-1; tentative D call: TRBD1 (5 bases). The CDR3 runs to 14 residues. Germline CDR1 and CDR2: MNHNS and SASEGT. V lost 10 bases and J 1 base, leaving 16 bases between the germline ends. Here the CDR3 reads CATYRGLGNTEAFF. The CDR3 nucleotides are TGTGCCACCTACCGGGGACTTGGGAACACTGAAGCTTTCTTT.

V is TRBV20-1 and J is TRBJ1-6; 10 positions agree with TRBD1. CDR3 length equals 16 residues. The V and J ends lost 5 bases and 5 bases, in that order; junction bases with no gene match: 9. Germline lookup yields CDR1 DFQATT and CDR2 SNEGSKA (reference sequence). CDR3: CSARSRDRGDNSPLHF. CDR3 sequence (DNA): TGCAGTGCTCGGAGCCGGGACAGGGGTGATAATTCACCCCTCCACTTT.

In its sample, this clonotype was seen a few times. The rearrangement links TRBV10-3 to TRBJ1-2; D call uncertain. Germline CDR1 and CDR2: ENHRY and SYGVKD. The V end was cut by 0 bases, the J end by 4 bases, with 12 bases between. CDR3 length: 15 amino acids. The CDR3 bases are TGTGCCATCAGTGAGTCGACCGGGAGCGGCTATGGCTACACCTTC. Its protein is CAISESTGSGYGYTF.

This clonotype showed up just a few times. V is TRBV20-1 and J is TRBJ1-1; no firm D call. Germline V gene sequence: CDR1 DFQATT, CDR2 SNEGSKA (reference sequence). The V and J ends lost 6 bases and 1 base respectively, with 9 bases between them. This CDR3 has 12 amino acids. The CDR3 nucleotides are TGCAGTGCCCTGGGCCCGAACACTGAAGCTTTCTTT. Translating it yields CSALGPNTEAFF.

The CDR3 DNA reads as TGTGCCAGCTCACACAAAAGACTAGCGGGGGGGTCCAATGAGCAGTTCTTC. Translating gives CASSHKRLAGGSNEQFF. The rearrangement uses TRBV18 and TRBJ2-1; TRBD2 matches at 14 bases. V dropped 4 bases and J dropped 6; count of bases not matched to a gene: 8. Germline loops: CDR1 KGHSH, CDR2 LQKENI. The CDR3 loop spans 17 amino acids. The variable domain in full, completed from reference TRBV18 and TRBJ2-1, reads NAGVMQNPRHLVRRRGQEARLRCSPMKGHSHVYWYRQLPEEGLKFMVYLQKENIIDESGMPKERFSAEFPKEGPSILRIQQVVRGDSAAYFCASSHKRLAGGSNEQFFGPGTRLTVL.

The V gene is TRBV5-4, the J gene TRBJ2-5; D remains ambiguous. This CDR3 spans 12 amino acids. V lost 0 bases and J 2 bases, leaving 2 bases between the germline ends. CDR1 is SGHNT and CDR2 is YYREEE in the germline V gene (reference sequence). CDR3 bases: TGTGCCAGCAGCTTGGGTCAAGAGACCCAGTACTTC. It codes for CASSLGQETQYF.

The rearrangement links TRBV6-1 to TRBJ1-2, with 12 bases lining up with TRBD1. V shed 7 bases, J shed 0 bases, and the junction held 18 bases outside the gene matches. CDR3 length: 20 residues. Germline V gene lookup returns CDR1 MNHNS and CDR2 SASEGT. The CDR3 loop is CASITGQGAISAIPNYGYTF. In DNA, the CDR3 is TGTGCCAGCATAACGGGACAGGGGGCTATATCCGCCATCCCTAACTATGGCTACACCTTC.

J is TRBJ1-2 and V is TRBV5-4; possible D gene TRBD1, 6 bases. Germline lookup yields CDR1 SGHNT and CDR2 YYREEE (reference sequence). The CDR3 is made up of 16 amino acids. Trimming removed 0 bases at V and 0 bases at J, with 12 bases between. CDR3 sequence: CASSLDTGRANYGYTF. The DNA for the CDR3 is TGTGCCAGCAGCTTGGACACAGGGAGAGCTAACTATGGCTACACCTTC. Full variable domain (outside the CDR3, taken from reference TRBV5-4 and TRBJ1-2): ETGVTQSPTHLIKTRGQQVTLRCSSQSGHNTVSWYQQALGQGPQFIFQYYREEENGRGNFPPRFSGLQFPNYSSELNVNALELDDSALYLCASSLDTGRANYGYTFGSGTRLTVV.

This clonotype appeared once. The gene calls are TRBV12-3 or TRBV12-4 and TRBJ1-4; D unclear. The V end lost 7 bases, the J end lost 4 bases, and 10 bases lay between the germline ends. The CDR3 consists of 13 residues. The CDR3 DNA reads as TGTGCCAGCAACTCAAATCGTAATGAAAAACTGTTTTTT. Translating it yields CASNSNRNEKLFF.

CDR3 residues: CASSQDWSSSQKLFF. In DNA form, the CDR3 reads TGTGCCAGCAGCCAAGATTGGTCTTCCAGTCAAAAACTGTTTTTT. This chain links TRBV3-1 with TRBJ1-4; no firm D call. V lost 0 bases and J lost 9, with 14 bases in between. There are 15 residues in the CDR3. The germline gives CDR1 LGHDT, CDR2 YNNKEL (reference sequence).

The chain has TRBV24-1 and TRBJ2-1, with 8 bases fitting TRBD1. This CDR3 is 17 amino acids long. Germline-derived CDR1 and CDR2 are KGHDR and SFDVKD. V trimming: 1 base; J trimming: 7 bases; junction bases outside the gene matches: 11. The CDR3 is CATSDFRTRTGPNEQFF. CDR3 DNA sequence: TGTGCCACCAGTGATTTCAGAACTCGGACAGGGCCTAATGAGCAGTTCTTC.